The present TCR beta chain was sequenced within a study of blood T cells in healthy people across ages (dated by TCRdb to between 2014 and 2016). With respect to the entire study: Template switching captured roughly one uniquely barcoded TCR beta cDNA molecule per two T cells in model experiments. The study measured age-related changes in TCR beta repertoire diversity using deep sequencing normalized with unique cDNA molecular identifiers. Four age groups were formed from the donors: young (average approximately 16 years), middle-aged (approximately 40), aged (about 68) and long-lived (roughly 88). To avoid experimental bias, donors of different ages were distributed randomly across sequencing lanes. For two donors (one aged 18 to 30 and one aged 80 or older), the study analyzed two additional independent replicas of 1 million unique cDNA reads from the same blood draw.

For this clonotype: The target of this receptor is not known. Base qualities are not recorded, but no much larger clone differs from it by a single base.

Systemically healthy Caucasian individuals from Russia, some 36 in total and aged roughly 6 to 95 years, were included as donors. Each donor gave 8 to 10 milliliters of peripheral blood, drawn into EDTA-treated Vacutainer tubes. Ficoll-Paque density-gradient centrifugation was used to isolate PBMCs, with at least 7 million per sample. Total RNA was extracted from PBMCs with Trizol reagent, with at least 6 micrograms obtained per sample. Naive CD45RAhigh/CD27high T cell percentages were measured by flow cytometry on a PBMC aliquot from every donor. What the research found in general, with its limitations: The CMV infection status of donors was not known, potentially confounding age-related changes in expanded clonotypes. Because profiling used bulk unsorted PBMCs, naive and antigen-experienced compartments could not be compared conclusively. Compared with the aged group, more naive CD4+ T cells, fewer expanded clones and increased TCR diversity were shown by the long-lived group, suggesting age selection. Total diversity estimates from one million sequenced T cells were considered lower bounds and underestimates. There was a strong correlation between observed TCR beta diversity and the percentage of naive T cells measured by flow cytometry. As age increased, observed TCR beta diversity per million T cells dropped in a roughly linear way, and a significant reduction was already evident by age about 36.

Reading from cysteine to phenylalanine, the CDR3 counts 15 amino acids. Left in the record is the CDR3 DNA by itself, 45 bases read in frame from the first base. Via the germline V gene (reference sequence), CDR1 is DFQATT and CDR2 SNEGSKA. V is pruned by 6 bases and J by 5 bases, leaving 12 bases of the junction without a gene match. The library was generated by 5' RACE. TCRdb lists the instrument as Illumina HiSeq 2500. A second PCR of about 6 to 12 cycles was run with a J-beta primer mix and a sample-barcoded 5' primer. Each TCR beta cDNA molecule received a unique molecular identifier from a template-switch 5' adaptor carrying 12 random nucleotides. At least 2.5 million CDR3-containing paired-end reads were obtained from each sample. First-strand cDNA was synthesized from all RNA with the Mint cDNA synthesis kit, primed by a TRBC-specific oligonucleotide. Following uracil-DNA glycosylase treatment, all cDNA underwent a first 18-cycle PCR with the universal primers M1SS and BC2_uni_R. As for the original processing: Each sample was normalized by randomly selecting 1 million high-quality reads, each carrying a distinct molecular identifier. Reads with shared molecular identifiers were discarded instead of being binned into consensus sequences. MiTCR, set to a Q25 quality threshold and the strictest error-elimination algorithm, was used for CDR3 identification, clonotype clustering and error correction. A nonparametric unseen species model using Euler transformation provided a lower-bound estimate of total TCR beta diversity. Using fastp trimming at Q25 and MiXCR clonotype assembly, TCRdb reanalyzed the public sequencing data and kept in-frame beta chains. Merged by CDR3 protein, the rows form single entries marked with the most common genes and DNA. These V and J calls originate from TCRdb's pipeline instead of the authors' own analysis. The sample contains hundreds of thousands of distinct CDR3 sequences, roughly 56% of them found a single time. The leading ten clones occupy more than 25% of the sample.

The sequenced sample was blood. The chain was built from TRBV20-1 and TRBJ2-1; 8 nucleotides in the junction match TRBD2. This receptor was obtained from a middle-aged man in good health. The sequenced DNA is TGCAGTGCCAAGAAAGCGGGAGTGCCCCACAATGAGCAGTTCTTC. Translation gives CSAKKAGVPHNEQFF.